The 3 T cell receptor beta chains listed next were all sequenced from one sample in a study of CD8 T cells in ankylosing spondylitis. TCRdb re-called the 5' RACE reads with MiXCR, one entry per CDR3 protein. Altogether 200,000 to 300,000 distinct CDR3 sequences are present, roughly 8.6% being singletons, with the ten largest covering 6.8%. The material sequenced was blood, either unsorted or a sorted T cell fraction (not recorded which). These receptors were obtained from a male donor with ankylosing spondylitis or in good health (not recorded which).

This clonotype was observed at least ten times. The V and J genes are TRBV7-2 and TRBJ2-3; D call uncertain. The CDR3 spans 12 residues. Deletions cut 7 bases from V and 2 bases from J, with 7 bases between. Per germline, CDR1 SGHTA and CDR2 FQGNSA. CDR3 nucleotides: TGTGCCAGCACCCTAAACACAGATACGCAGTATTTT. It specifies CASTLNTDTQYF.

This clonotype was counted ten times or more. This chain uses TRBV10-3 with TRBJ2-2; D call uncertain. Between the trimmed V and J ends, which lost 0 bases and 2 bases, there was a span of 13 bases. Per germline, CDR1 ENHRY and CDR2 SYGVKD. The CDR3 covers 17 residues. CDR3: CAISESAARANTGELFF. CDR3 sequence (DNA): TGTGCCATCAGTGAGTCGGCAGCTCGGGCAAACACCGGGGAGCTGTTTTTT.

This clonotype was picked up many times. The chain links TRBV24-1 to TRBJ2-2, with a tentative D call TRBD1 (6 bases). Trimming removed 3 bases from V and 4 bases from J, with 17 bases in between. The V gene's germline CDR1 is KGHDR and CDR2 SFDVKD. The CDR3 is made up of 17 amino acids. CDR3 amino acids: CATSDLSTGHGTGELFF. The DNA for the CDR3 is TGTGCCACCAGTGATCTCTCAACAGGGCATGGCACCGGGGAGCTGTTTTTT.